The rows below give T cell receptor beta chains drawn from one sample of a study of blood T cell repertoires in COVID-19. Sequenced by immunoSEQ multiplex PCR; TCRdb stores in-frame clones only, minus some. Among about 150,000 clones listed, approximately 78% were seen once. The specimen was PBMCs or T cells enriched from blood (not recorded which). All receptors derive from a woman in her fifties or sixties who had recovered from COVID-19. Both conserved end residues are part of each CDR3. A D gene is named only where the DNA matches it firmly. Clone size appears in some rows only: once, few, many, or a class for an expanded clone.

cdr3_nt cdr3_aa j_call v_call cdr3_length d_call clone_size
TGTGCCAGCAGTGAAGCGGGGGGGTCAGATACGCAGTATTTT CASSEAGGSDTQYF TRBJ2-3 TRBV6-4 14 TRBD2 many
TGTGCCAGCTCACCCCCGGGACAGGGGGCCAGCTACACCTTC CASSPPGQGASYTF TRBJ1-2 TRBV18 14 TRBD1 few
TGTGCCAGCAGCTTCACAGGGAACACTGAAGCTTTCTTT CASSFTGNTEAFF TRBJ1-1 TRBV7-3 13 NA NA
TGTGCCACCAGCAGAGATCGAGGCGGGGCCTCCTACAATGAGCAGTTCTTC CATSRDRGGASYNEQFF TRBJ2-1 TRBV15 17 NA once
TGCGCCAGCAGCTTTGGGGGCAGGGGGTTCGGCTACACCTTC CASSFGGRGFGYTF TRBJ1-2 TRBV5-1 14 TRBD1 NA
TGTGCCACCAGTGATTTCAGACAGAAGACAGATACGCAGTATTTT CATSDFRQKTDTQYF TRBJ2-3 TRBV24-1 15 NA NA
TGTGCCAGCAGTCCGACCGGGATACAAGAGACCCAGTACTTC CASSPTGIQETQYF TRBJ2-5 TRBV28 14 NA NA
TGTGCCAGCAGGACGATGACAGGTGGTACGCAGTATTTT CASRTMTGGTQYF TRBJ2-3 TRBV28 13 NA NA
TGTGCCAGCAGCTCGGGACAGGGGAATGGCTACACCTTC CASSSGQGNGYTF TRBJ1-2 TRBV28 13 TRBD1 NA
TGTGCCAGCAGCGCAACAGTCCAAGAGACCCAGTACTTC CASSATVQETQYF TRBJ2-5 TRBV5-4 13 NA NA
TGTGCCATCAGTGACCCGGACAGACTGGGGGAAAAACTGTTTTTT CAISDPDRLGEKLFF TRBJ1-4 TRBV10-3 15 NA NA